This record looks at one TCR beta chain sequence and its context. Its antigen is unknown. Germline V CDR1 and CDR2: KGHSH, LQKENI. The CDR3 extends over 17 amino acids. Trimming removed 3 bases at V and 0 bases at J, with 18 bases between. Assay used: immunoSEQ multiplex PCR; TCRdb lists only in-frame clones, some missing. This sample has approximately 150,000 clones; roughly 89% occur once, and the top ten carry approximately 1.8%. This record comes from a study of T cell responses to AZD1222 COVID-19 vaccine. Broader study findings: Baseline serology detected seropositivity in only six AZD1222 recipients. White British donors predominated, females outnumbered males, and clonal diversity was possibly underestimated.

The TCR comes from an adult who received the AZD1222 COVID-19 vaccine. The V and J genes are TRBV18 and TRBJ2-7; D is possibly TRBD1 or TRBD2 (5 bases each). Sequencing was performed on peripheral blood, taken 28 days after the second AZD1222 dose. CDR3 sequence: CASSPTRGRLLSYEQYF. CDR3 sequence (DNA): TGTGCCAGCTCACCTACCCGGGGCAGGCTGCTCTCCTACGAGCAGTACTTC.